This is a list of T cell receptor beta chains from one sample in a study of blood T cell repertoires in COVID-19. Data came from immunoSEQ multiplex PCR; TCRdb stores just in-frame clones and leaves some out. This table holds 90,000 to 100,000 clones, 84% found once. Sample: peripheral blood. These receptor sequences come from a man in his fifties or sixties with acute or convalescent COVID-19. CDR3s include the opening cysteine and the closing phenylalanine or tryptophan. The D gene is left open where the match is weak. Only some rows state a clone size, as once, few, many or a class for expanded clones.

v_call: TRBV7-2; j_call: TRBJ1-2; clone_size: .; d_call: TRBD1; cdr3_nt: TGTGCCAGCAGCACCACCGGGACAGCTTATGGCTACACCTTC; cdr3_aa: CASSTTGTAYGYTF
v_call: TRBV5-6; j_call: TRBJ1-2; clone_size: .; d_call: TRBD1; cdr3_nt: TGTGCCAGCAGCTCTTTAGTGACAGGGGCCTATGGCTACACCTTC; cdr3_aa: CASSSLVTGAYGYTF
v_call: TRBV13; j_call: TRBJ2-1; clone_size: .; d_call: TRBD2; cdr3_nt: TGTGCCAGCAGCTTAGGTAGCGGGGGGGTCAATGAGCAGTTCTTC; cdr3_aa: CASSLGSGGVNEQFF
v_call: TRBV3-1/TRBV3-2; j_call: TRBJ2-1; clone_size: .; d_call: .; cdr3_nt: TGTGCCAGCAGCCAAGATAGGGGAATACTAGCAAGGCCATTGAATGAGCAGTTCTTC; cdr3_aa: CASSQDRGILARPLNEQFF
v_call: TRBV18; j_call: TRBJ2-7; clone_size: once; d_call: TRBD2; cdr3_nt: TGTGCCAGCTCACCCCGGGTGAGTCGCGGGGGACCGAACGAGCAGTACTTC; cdr3_aa: CASSPRVSRGGPNEQYF
v_call: TRBV6-5; j_call: TRBJ1-5; clone_size: .; d_call: .; cdr3_nt: TGTGCCAGCAGTTACGGCGGGGGACCCCAGCATTTT; cdr3_aa: CASSYGGGPQHF
v_call: TRBV4-3; j_call: TRBJ1-3; clone_size: .; d_call: .; cdr3_nt: TGCGCCAGCAGCCAGAGCTCTGGAAACACCATATATTTT; cdr3_aa: CASSQSSGNTIYF
v_call: TRBV29-1; j_call: TRBJ2-2; clone_size: .; d_call: .; cdr3_nt: TGCAGCGTTAACAGGGCTAACACCGGGGAGCTGTTTTTT; cdr3_aa: CSVNRANTGELFF
v_call: TRBV6-5; j_call: TRBJ2-1; clone_size: .; d_call: .; cdr3_nt: TGTGCCAGCACCAAACGGGTGGAGGATGAGCAGTTCTTC; cdr3_aa: CASTKRVEDEQFF
v_call: TRBV6-5; j_call: TRBJ1-2; clone_size: .; d_call: .; cdr3_nt: TGTGCCAGCAGTTGGGGCGGCAACTATGGCTACACCTTC; cdr3_aa: CASSWGGNYGYTF
v_call: TRBV11-2; j_call: TRBJ2-5; clone_size: .; d_call: TRBD2; cdr3_nt: TGTGCCAGCAGCTTAGAGGCTAGCGGGGAAGAGACCCAGTACTTC; cdr3_aa: CASSLEASGEETQYF
v_call: TRBV19; j_call: TRBJ2-7; clone_size: .; d_call: .; cdr3_nt: TGTGCCAGTAGTATATCCGGACAGAGGGGATGGGAGCAGTACTTC; cdr3_aa: CASSISGQRGWEQYF
v_call: TRBV25-1; j_call: TRBJ1-3; clone_size: .; d_call: TRBD1; cdr3_nt: TGTGCCAGCAGTGCAACAGGGGCGGGAAACACCATATATTTT; cdr3_aa: CASSATGAGNTIYF
v_call: TRBV9; j_call: TRBJ2-3; clone_size: .; d_call: .; cdr3_nt: TGTGCCAGCAGCCCCAGTCCCAGGTTGAGCACAGATACGCAGTATTTT; cdr3_aa: CASSPSPRLSTDTQYF
v_call: TRBV27; j_call: TRBJ1-2; clone_size: once; d_call: TRBD1; cdr3_nt: TGTGCCAGCCGGAGACTCGGACAGGGGAGAAGTGGTAACTATGGCTACACCTTC; cdr3_aa: CASRRLGQGRSGNYGYTF
v_call: TRBV30; j_call: TRBJ1-1; clone_size: .; d_call: .; cdr3_nt: TGTGCCTGGAGTGATCACAGGATGCAAGCTTTCTTT; cdr3_aa: CAWSDHRMQAFF
v_call: TRBV19; j_call: TRBJ1-2; clone_size: .; d_call: .; cdr3_nt: TGTGCCAGTACTGGACAGATCAAGGGTGGCTACACCTTC; cdr3_aa: CASTGQIKGGYTF
v_call: TRBV24-1; j_call: TRBJ1-4; clone_size: few; d_call: TRBD1; cdr3_nt: TGTGCCACCAGTGATTCCAGACAGGGGGGAGAAAAACTGTTTTTT; cdr3_aa: CATSDSRQGGEKLFF
v_call: TRBV9; j_call: TRBJ2-2; clone_size: .; d_call: TRBD1; cdr3_nt: TGTGCCAGCAGCGGGACCGATTTGACAGGGGGGGACACCGGGGAGCTGTTTTTT; cdr3_aa: CASSGTDLTGGDTGELFF
v_call: TRBV18; j_call: TRBJ2-2; clone_size: .; d_call: TRBD1; cdr3_nt: TGTGCCAGCTCACTCGGACAGGGAATAAACACCGGGGAGCTGTTTTTT; cdr3_aa: CASSLGQGINTGELFF
v_call: TRBV13; j_call: TRBJ2-7; clone_size: .; d_call: .; cdr3_nt: TGTGCCAGCAGCGAGGAGAGGGGGGGAACCGAGCAGTACTTC; cdr3_aa: CASSEERGGTEQYF
v_call: TRBV24-1; j_call: TRBJ2-2; clone_size: .; d_call: .; cdr3_nt: TGTGCCACCGCAGGACAGCGCACCGGGGAGCTGTTTTTT; cdr3_aa: CATAGQRTGELFF
v_call: TRBV5-1; j_call: TRBJ1-1; clone_size: .; d_call: .; cdr3_nt: TGCGCCAGCAGCTCCTCCCTCGCGGGGACGGGGGAAGCTTTCTTT; cdr3_aa: CASSSSLAGTGEAFF
v_call: TRBV6-5; j_call: TRBJ2-2; clone_size: .; d_call: .; cdr3_nt: TGTGCCAGCAGTTCCCAGGGTTCTGCCGGGGAGCTGTTTTTT; cdr3_aa: CASSSQGSAGELFF
v_call: TRBV6-5; j_call: TRBJ1-2; clone_size: .; d_call: .; cdr3_nt: TGTGCCAGCAGACCCGAGGATAACTATGGCTACACCTTC; cdr3_aa: CASRPEDNYGYTF
v_call: TRBV5-8; j_call: TRBJ1-5; clone_size: .; d_call: .; cdr3_nt: TGTGCCAGCAGCTTAGGGGATAGAAATCAGCCCCAACATTTT; cdr3_aa: CASSLGDRNQPQHF
v_call: TRBV6-5; j_call: TRBJ1-2; clone_size: .; d_call: .; cdr3_nt: TGTGCCAGCAGAAACACCGTTGAAGGCTACACCTTC; cdr3_aa: CASRNTVEGYTF
v_call: TRBV6-5; j_call: TRBJ2-6; clone_size: .; d_call: TRBD2; cdr3_nt: TGTGCCAGCAGTTACCTTTCGGGGGGGCGAATAATCCTGACTTTC; cdr3_aa: CASSYLSGGRIILTF
v_call: TRBV29-1; j_call: TRBJ2-3; clone_size: .; d_call: TRBD1; cdr3_nt: TGCAGCGTCCCCAAGGGGACAGTCCAAGATACGCAGTATTTT; cdr3_aa: CSVPKGTVQDTQYF
v_call: TRBV5-8; j_call: TRBJ1-1; clone_size: .; d_call: .; cdr3_nt: TGTGCCAGCAGCTCGACAGGGAACACTGAAGCTTTCTTT; cdr3_aa: CASSSTGNTEAFF
v_call: TRBV3-1/TRBV3-2; j_call: TRBJ1-1; clone_size: few; d_call: TRBD1; cdr3_nt: TGTGCCAGCAGCCGCGAGACAGGGGGCACTGAAGCTTTCTTT; cdr3_aa: CASSRETGGTEAFF
v_call: TRBV7-8; j_call: TRBJ1-4; clone_size: .; d_call: .; cdr3_nt: TGTGCCATTCGATCCGGGGGGGAAAAACTGTTTTTT; cdr3_aa: CAIRSGGEKLFF
v_call: TRBV18; j_call: TRBJ1-4; clone_size: .; d_call: .; cdr3_nt: TGTGCCAGCTCACCACGGAACTTGGCAGGGGTTAGATTTACAACTAATGAAAAACTGTTTTTT; cdr3_aa: CASSPRNLAGVRFTTNEKLFF
v_call: TRBV27; j_call: TRBJ1-2; clone_size: .; d_call: TRBD1; cdr3_nt: TGTGCCAGCAGTAAAGGGACAGGGGTCGGTTATGGCTACACCTTC; cdr3_aa: CASSKGTGVGYGYTF
v_call: TRBV6-5; j_call: TRBJ1-1; clone_size: few; d_call: .; cdr3_nt: TGTGCCAGCAGTTACTCGAAACGGGGATTCAACACTGAAGCTTTCTTT; cdr3_aa: CASSYSKRGFNTEAFF
v_call: TRBV19; j_call: TRBJ1-6; clone_size: .; d_call: TRBD1; cdr3_nt: TGTGCCAGTAGTGCCTACAGGGGAAGGGGATCACCCCTCCACTTT; cdr3_aa: CASSAYRGRGSPLHF
v_call: TRBV7-2; j_call: TRBJ1-6; clone_size: .; d_call: .; cdr3_nt: TGTGCCAGCAGCACAGGGCTCCTTGGGCCCCTCCACTTT; cdr3_aa: CASSTGLLGPLHF
v_call: TRBV19; j_call: TRBJ1-1; clone_size: .; d_call: .; cdr3_nt: TGTGCCAGTGACGAACAGGGAAACACTGAAGCTTTCTTT; cdr3_aa: CASDEQGNTEAFF
v_call: TRBV6-5; j_call: TRBJ1-5; clone_size: .; d_call: TRBD1; cdr3_nt: TGTGCCAGCCATAGGGGGCAGGGAAGGAGGCAGCCCCAGCATTTT; cdr3_aa: CASHRGQGRRQPQHF
v_call: TRBV6-5; j_call: TRBJ1-2; clone_size: .; d_call: .; cdr3_nt: TGTGCCAGCGGAACCAGGGCTATCGCCCTCTTTGGCTACACCTTC; cdr3_aa: CASGTRAIALFGYTF
v_call: TRBV7-8; j_call: TRBJ1-5; clone_size: .; d_call: TRBD1; cdr3_nt: TGTGCCAGCAGTCAACGTGGACAGGGTGCAGGTCAGCCCCAGCATTTT; cdr3_aa: CASSQRGQGAGQPQHF
v_call: TRBV3-1/TRBV3-2; j_call: TRBJ2-3; clone_size: .; d_call: .; cdr3_nt: TGTGCCAGCAGCCAAATCCCGGATACGCAGTATTTT; cdr3_aa: CASSQIPDTQYF
v_call: TRBV12-3/TRBV12-4; j_call: TRBJ1-2; clone_size: .; d_call: TRBD1; cdr3_nt: TGTGCCAGCAGTTTGGGACAGGGATATGGCTACACCTTC; cdr3_aa: CASSLGQGYGYTF
v_call: TRBV11-2; j_call: TRBJ2-7; clone_size: few; d_call: .; cdr3_nt: TGTGCCAGCAGCCCTACCGGGGAGGCCCCTCTTGGGTTGGAGTACTTC; cdr3_aa: CASSPTGEAPLGLEYF
v_call: TRBV18; j_call: TRBJ1-5; clone_size: .; d_call: .; cdr3_nt: TGTGCCAGCTCACCGACAGGTCACAATCAGCCCCAGCATTTT; cdr3_aa: CASSPTGHNQPQHF
v_call: TRBV7-9; j_call: TRBJ2-1; clone_size: .; d_call: .; cdr3_nt: TGTGCCAGCAGCTTGTACGAGGGCAACGCCTACAATGAGCAGTTCTTC; cdr3_aa: CASSLYEGNAYNEQFF
v_call: TRBV14; j_call: TRBJ2-3; clone_size: .; d_call: .; cdr3_nt: TGTGCCAGCAGCCGAAGGGGGGGCGAAGATACGCAGTATTTT; cdr3_aa: CASSRRGGEDTQYF
v_call: TRBV18; j_call: TRBJ2-7; clone_size: .; d_call: .; cdr3_nt: TGTGCCAGCTCTAGCGGAGAGGGGGCACAGAAAGAGCAGTACTTC; cdr3_aa: CASSSGEGAQKEQYF
v_call: TRBV9; j_call: TRBJ2-7; clone_size: once; d_call: TRBD1; cdr3_nt: TGTGCCAGCAGCGTAGAAGGGGGCGCCTACGAGCAGTACTTC; cdr3_aa: CASSVEGGAYEQYF
v_call: TRBV18; j_call: TRBJ2-5; clone_size: .; d_call: TRBD2; cdr3_nt: TGTGCCAGCTCACCGGGCGGGGGGGCCCAAGAGACCCAGTACTTC; cdr3_aa: CASSPGGGAQETQYF
v_call: TRBV20-1; j_call: TRBJ1-3; clone_size: .; d_call: .; cdr3_nt: TGCAGTGCTAGTACTCCTGGAAACACCATATATTTT; cdr3_aa: CSASTPGNTIYF
v_call: TRBV4-3; j_call: TRBJ1-1; clone_size: .; d_call: .; cdr3_nt: TGCGCCAGCAGCCAAGAATCACGGGTAAGGACTGAAGCTTTCTTT; cdr3_aa: CASSQESRVRTEAFF
v_call: TRBV5-1; j_call: TRBJ2-1; clone_size: .; d_call: .; cdr3_nt: TGCGCCAGCAGCTTACACTACAATGAGCAGTTCTTC; cdr3_aa: CASSLHYNEQFF
v_call: TRBV7-9; j_call: TRBJ1-2; clone_size: .; d_call: .; cdr3_nt: TGTGCCAGCAGCCCACAGGGTAAGGGCTACACCTTC; cdr3_aa: CASSPQGKGYTF
v_call: TRBV9; j_call: TRBJ1-3; clone_size: .; d_call: .; cdr3_nt: TGTGCCAGCAGCGCGACCCCACAGGGCGCGGGAAACACCATATATTTT; cdr3_aa: CASSATPQGAGNTIYF
v_call: TRBV6-6; j_call: TRBJ2-7; clone_size: .; d_call: TRBD1; cdr3_nt: TGTGCCAGCAGTTACGGGACAGGGCCCTACGAGCAGTACTTC; cdr3_aa: CASSYGTGPYEQYF
v_call: TRBV5-1; j_call: TRBJ2-3; clone_size: .; d_call: TRBD2; cdr3_nt: TGCGCCAGCAGCTTGGCTGCGGGGGGCGATACGGATACGCAGTATTTT; cdr3_aa: CASSLAAGGDTDTQYF
v_call: TRBV10-3; j_call: TRBJ2-7; clone_size: .; d_call: .; cdr3_nt: TGTGCCATCTCGGCGGGCTCCTACGAGCAGTACTTC; cdr3_aa: CAISAGSYEQYF